The present entry profiles one T cell receptor (beta chain) with its context. It has no known antigen specificity. No base-level quality is on record; no much larger clone is a single base apart. This sample was included in a study of OX40 agonist ivuxolimab in advanced cancers. Regarding the research as a whole: Ivuxolimab, which targeted the costimulatory receptor OX40 (CD134), was an agonistic, fully human IgG2 monoclonal antibody. The monotherapy dose-escalation portion (N of about 52 patients) of the phase I ivuxolimab trial is reported in the paper. Patients were allowed to have had prior anti-PD-1, anti-PD-L1 or anti-CTLA-4 therapy, and 30% to 40% of the dose-escalation patients had been treated with checkpoint inhibitors. Partial responses occurred in three dose-escalation patients: two with cutaneous melanoma and one with hepatocellular carcinoma. In the dose-escalation cohort, roughly 80% of patients were male, and the mean age was approximately 64 years, with a range of roughly 20 to 85. Among the approximately 50 dose-escalation patients, about 19 had hepatocellular carcinoma, approximately 15 melanoma, 9 renal cell carcinoma and 9 head and neck cancer. Peripheral TCRbeta sequencing aimed to test whether ivuxolimab altered TCR sequence diversity and caused clonal T-cell expansion. Intravenous ivuxolimab was administered to patients every 2 weeks at six dose levels: 0.01, 0.1, 0.3, 1.5, 3 and 10 mg/kg.

In the germline V gene, CDR1 corresponds to MDHEN and CDR2 to SYDVKM. The CDR3, from cysteine to phenylalanine, totals 12 residues. Here the CDR3 DNA is all that survives: 36 bases in frame from base 1. The junction shows trimming of 3 bases on V and 4 bases on J, plus 7 bases between the germline ends. Broader findings and caveats from the paper: After ivuxolimab, CD8+ T cells had more expanded clones than CD4+ T cells on average. In the 0.1-3.0 mg/kg groups, partial responders had among the lowest normalized peripheral clonal expansion, particularly in CD8+ T cells. Low levels of normalized T-cell clonal expansion were also seen in some nonresponding patients. At doses of 0.1 to 3.0 mg/kg, clonal expansion of both CD4+ and CD8+ blood T cells was observed from baseline to week 6. Which antigens the clonally expanded peripheral T cells were specific for was not determined.

Patients with autoimmune disease history or receiving systemic immunosuppression were excluded from the trial. In every dose cohort, peripheral blood was drawn for TCR sequencing at baseline, cycle 4 day 1, and cycle 7 day 1. Samples were obtained from an open-label, multicenter, first-in-human phase I dose-escalation trial of ivuxolimab. Adults with locally advanced or metastatic head and neck squamous cell, hepatocellular, melanoma or renal cell carcinoma were enrolled in the trial. Before TCR sequencing, CD4+ T cells and CD8+ T cells from peripheral blood were sorted into separate populations. To sequence the TCRbeta CDR3 region, genomic DNA was isolated from the sorted cells. TCRbeta CDR3 regions were sequenced using the immunoSEQ Assay. As stored in TCRdb, this immuneACCESS dataset retains in-frame rearrangements with V and J assigned. A fraction of the clones does not appear; measured against another copy, unresolved V genes explain less than half of the discrepancy, and the remainder lacks a known reason. This sample holds roughly 150,000 clones; under 95% were observed only once. The ten largest clones add up to about 0.31% of the sample.

The source material was CD4+ or CD8+ T cells sorted from blood, sampled in a trial of the OX40 agonist ivuxolimab. The V gene is TRBV28 and the J gene is TRBJ2-7; the D gene is not confidently resolved. The receptor's source is an adult with an advanced solid tumor such as melanoma, head and neck, liver or kidney cancer. The DNA sequence is TGTGCCAGCAGTTTGCGGCGGTACGAGCAGTACTTC. This codes for CASSLRRYEQYF.